The 9 T cell receptor beta chains listed next were all sequenced from one sample in a study of blood T cell repertoires in COVID-19. The repertoire was sequenced with immunoSEQ multiplex PCR; TCRdb's copy has only in-frame clones and lacks some. Here the sample spans hundreds of thousands of clones, around 90% being singletons. Sequenced: PBMCs or T cells enriched from blood (not recorded which). These receptors were collected from a woman aged 25-40 years who had recovered from COVID-19.

J is TRBJ2-7 and V is TRBV7-9, with TRBD1 matching over 7 bases. With V trimmed by 5 bases and J by 0 bases, 10 bases remained unmatched. The CDR3 has 16 residues. Germline CDR1 and CDR2: SEHNR and FQNEAQ (reference sequence). CDR3 region: CASSEMGQRSSYEQYF. CDR3 nucleotides: TGTGCCAGCAGCGAAATGGGACAGAGAAGCTCCTACGAGCAGTACTTC.

The chain employs TRBV6-5 and TRBJ1-1; 7 bases agree with TRBD1. V shed 10 bases, J shed 5 bases, and the junction held 13 bases outside the gene matches. This CDR3 comprises 14 residues. Germline CDR1 reads MNHEY; CDR2 reads SVGAGI. DNA of the CDR3: TGTGCCACCATACGACTAACAGGGGTAACTGAAGCTTTCTTT. Translation: CATIRLTGVTEAFF.

This clone was recorded once. The CDR3 region has the DNA TGCGCCAGCAGTGAGCAACTAGGAGCGGAGCTGTTTTTT. Translating gives CASSEQLGAELFF. The chain carries TRBV10-1 and TRBJ2-2; D possibly corresponds to TRBD2 (5 bases). The CDR3 covers 13 residues. Germline CDR1 WNHNN, CDR2 SYGVQD (reference sequence). V lost 2 bases and J 10 bases, leaving 11 bases between the germline ends.

The chain's CDR3 is CASSRQGYGTQYF. The CDR3 DNA reads TGTGCCAGCAGTAGACAGGGGTATGGGACCCAGTACTTC. The chain has TRBV28 and TRBJ2-5; 8 nucleotides agree with TRBD1. Germline V gives CDR1 MDHEN, CDR2 SYDVKM. The CDR3 has 13 amino acids. Germline trimming cut 5 bases from V and 7 bases from J; bases unmatched to any gene: 6.

V is TRBV19 and J is TRBJ2-3; 9 nucleotides line up with TRBD2. CDR1 and CDR2 from the germline V gene are LNHDA and SQIVND (reference sequence). This CDR3 is built from 18 residues. V lost 3 bases, J lost 6 bases, and 16 bases stayed unmatched. Written as DNA, the CDR3 is TGTGCCAGTAGTATTTCGCGGGGGGGCCTTCGCCCTGGGGATACGCAGTATTTT. This encodes CASSISRGGLRPGDTQYF. The variable domain in full, with the rest retrieved from reference TRBV19 and TRBJ2-3, is DGGITQSPKYLFRKEGQNVTLSCEQNLNHDAMYWYRQDPGQGLRLIYYSQIVNDFQKGDIAEGYSVSREKKESFPLTVTSAQKNPTAFYLCASSISRGGLRPGDTQYFGPGTRLTVL.

The chain couples TRBV19 to TRBJ1-2, with TRBD1 identical over 7 bases. This CDR3 spans 17 amino acids. V dropped 6 bases and J dropped 5; count of bases not matched to a gene: 18. The V gene's germline CDR1 is LNHDA and CDR2 SQIVND (reference sequence). DNA for the CDR3: TGTGCCAGTAGAAACACCAGAGGACAGGTCGCTCCATATGGCTACACCTTC. Residues: CASRNTRGQVAPYGYTF.

The chain combines TRBV13 with TRBJ1-2; D is possibly TRBD1 (5 bases). Per germline, CDR1 PRHDT and CDR2 FYEKMQ (reference sequence). This CDR3 has 15 amino acids. Trimming left V 0 bases short and J 5 bases short, with 13 bases between. The CDR3 reads CASSLGRGLGYGYTF. CDR3 bases: TGTGCCAGCAGCTTAGGGAGGGGACTTGGATATGGCTACACCTTC.

V usage is TRBV19 and J usage is TRBJ2-2; D unclear. This CDR3 contains 14 residues. The germline gives CDR1 LNHDA, CDR2 SQIVND (reference sequence). Trimming removed 7 bases from V and 3 bases from J, with 12 bases in between. CDR3 sequence (DNA): TGTGCCAGTATCCTTGGGCCCTACACCGGGGAGCTGTTTTTT. Translating it yields CASILGPYTGELFF.

The V call is TRBV7-9, the J call TRBJ1-2; D may be TRBD1 (6 bases). The V end was cut by 8 bases, the J end by 8 bases, with 18 bases between. This CDR3 has 13 residues. Germline assignment: CDR1 SEHNR and CDR2 FQNEAQ (reference sequence). The CDR3: CASSKGGVRGYTF. The DNA for the CDR3 is TGTGCCAGCTCCAAAGGGGGGGTACGAGGCTACACCTTC.